A selection of T cell receptor beta chains follows, all from one sample in a study of blood T cell repertoires in COVID-19. The table came from immunoSEQ multiplex PCR; TCRdb's copy has only in-frame clones and leaves some out. The sample records 35,000 to 50,000 clones, about 88% being singletons. Sequenced material: peripheral blood. Receptors originate from a human donor in a cohort sampled during active COVID-19. CDR3s include the opening cysteine and the closing phenylalanine or tryptophan. The D gene is left open where the match is weak. Some rows mark clone size as missing; the rest say once, few, many or name a class of expanded clone.

TRBD1	-	TRBV3-1/TRBV3-2	TRBJ1-2	CASSQDNRLGGQGYTF	TGTGCCAGCAGCCAAGATAATCGGTTAGGGGGCCAAGGCTACACCTTC
TRBD2	-	TRBV7-2	TRBJ2-2	CASSLAAGGNTGELFF	TGTGCCAGCAGCTTAGCTGCGGGGGGGAACACCGGGGAGCTGTTTTTT
TRBD1	-	TRBV5-1	TRBJ2-3	CASSLWGTGPDTQYF	TGCGCCAGCAGCTTGTGGGGGACAGGCCCAGATACGCAGTATTTT
-	-	TRBV30	TRBJ1-1	CAWSVLWGGQAFF	TGTGCCTGGAGTGTACTTTGGGGAGGGCAAGCTTTCTTT
-	-	TRBV10-3	TRBJ1-1	CAISESTVGRTEAFF	TGTGCCATCAGTGAGTCGACTGTGGGGCGTACTGAAGCTTTCTTT
TRBD1	-	TRBV5-1	TRBJ2-5	CASSSNPGQAQETQYF	TGCGCCAGCAGCTCTAACCCGGGACAGGCCCAAGAGACCCAGTACTTC
-	-	TRBV24-1	TRBJ2-4	CATTLISDIQYF	TGTGCCACCACCTTGATCAGCGACATTCAGTACTTC
-	-	TRBV7-9	TRBJ1-3	CASSLPGAHTIYF	TGTGCCAGCAGCCTACCAGGGGCTCACACCATATATTTT
-	once	TRBV21-1	TRBJ2-5	CASSKMNAGQETQYF	TGTGCCAGCAGCAAGATGAACGCAGGCCAAGAGACCCAGTACTTC
-	-	TRBV2	TRBJ1-1	CASENRGVNTEAFF	TGTGCCAGCGAAAACCGGGGTGTGAACACTGAAGCTTTCTTT
TRBD1	-	TRBV5-1	TRBJ2-6	CASSWTGTGANVLTF	TGCGCCAGCAGCTGGACAGGCACTGGGGCCAACGTCCTGACTTTC
TRBD1	-	TRBV5-1	TRBJ2-1	CASSLGDGGTGNEQFF	TGCGCCAGCAGCTTGGGGGATGGGGGGACAGGGAATGAGCAGTTCTTC
TRBD2	once	TRBV3-1/TRBV3-2	TRBJ2-3	CASSPGRADTQYF	TGTGCCAGCAGCCCCGGGAGGGCGGATACGCAGTATTTT
-	-	TRBV12-3/TRBV12-4	TRBJ2-2	CASSFQRRELFF	TGTGCCAGCAGTTTCCAGCGGAGGGAGCTGTTTTTT
TRBD1	-	TRBV19	TRBJ2-7	CASSIQKNIQGTGQYF	TGTGCCAGTAGTATCCAAAAAAATATACAGGGGACCGGGCAGTACTTC
-	-	TRBV27	TRBJ2-6	CASRGEARSGANVLTF	TGTGCCAGCAGGGGTGAGGCACGATCTGGGGCCAACGTCCTGACTTTC
-	-	TRBV7-9	TRBJ2-7	CASSLQGTYEQYF	TGTGCCAGCAGCTTACAGGGCACCTACGAGCAGTACTTC
-	-	TRBV5-1	TRBJ1-4	CASSLEQGGKLFF	TGCGCCAGCAGCTTGGAGCAGGGCGGAAAACTGTTTTTT
-	-	TRBV7-2	TRBJ1-2	CASSLPFRGGYGYTF	TGTGCCAGCAGCTTACCCTTCCGGGGTGGCTATGGCTACACCTTC
-	-	TRBV10-3	TRBJ2-1	CAIRGLSSYNEQFF	TGTGCCATTAGGGGACTTAGCTCCTACAATGAGCAGTTCTTC
-	-	TRBV6-5	TRBJ1-1	CASSYLQGNTEAFF	TGTGCCAGCAGTTACCTTCAGGGGAACACTGAAGCTTTCTTT
-	-	TRBV18	TRBJ1-5	CASSPYGTLYSNQPQHF	TGTGCCAGCTCACCATACGGGACACTCTATAGCAATCAGCCCCAGCATTTT
TRBD1	-	TRBV23-1	TRBJ2-7	CASSQAETGTGPSYEQYF	TGCGCCAGCAGTCAAGCAGAGACCGGGACAGGGCCGTCCTACGAGCAGTACTTC
-	-	TRBV10-1	TRBJ1-5	CASSDGQSHQPQHF	TGCGCCAGCAGCGACGGACAGTCACATCAGCCCCAGCATTTT